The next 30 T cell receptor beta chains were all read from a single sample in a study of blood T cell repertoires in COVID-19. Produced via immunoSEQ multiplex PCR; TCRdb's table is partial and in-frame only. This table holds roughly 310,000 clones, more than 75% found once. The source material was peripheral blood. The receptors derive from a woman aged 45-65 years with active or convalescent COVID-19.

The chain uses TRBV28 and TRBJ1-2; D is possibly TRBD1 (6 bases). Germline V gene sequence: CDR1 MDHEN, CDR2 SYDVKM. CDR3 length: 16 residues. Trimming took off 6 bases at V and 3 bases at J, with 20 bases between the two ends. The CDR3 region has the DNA TGTGCCAGCAGCGTACTCATCGGATCAGGGGACTATGGCTACACCTTC. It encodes CASSVLIGSGDYGYTF.

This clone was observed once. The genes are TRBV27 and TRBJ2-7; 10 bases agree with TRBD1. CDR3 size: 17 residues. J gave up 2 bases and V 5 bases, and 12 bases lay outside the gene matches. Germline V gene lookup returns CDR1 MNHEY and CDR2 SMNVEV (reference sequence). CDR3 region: CASSTYPGQGNPYEQYF. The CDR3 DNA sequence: TGTGCCAGCAGTACCTACCCGGGACAGGGGAATCCCTACGAGCAGTACTTC.

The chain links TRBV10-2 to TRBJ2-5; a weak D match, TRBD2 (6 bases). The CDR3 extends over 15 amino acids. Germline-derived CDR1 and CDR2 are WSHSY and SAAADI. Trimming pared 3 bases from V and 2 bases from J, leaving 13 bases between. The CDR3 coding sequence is TGCGCCAGCAGTGATGGAGGGACGGCGCAAGAGACCCAGTACTTC. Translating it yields CASSDGGTAQETQYF.

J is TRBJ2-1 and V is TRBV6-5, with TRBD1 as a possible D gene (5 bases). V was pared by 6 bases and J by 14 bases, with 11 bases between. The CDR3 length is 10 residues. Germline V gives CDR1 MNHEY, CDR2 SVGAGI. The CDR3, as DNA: TGTGCCAGCAGGACAGAAAATAAGTTCTTC. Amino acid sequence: CASRTENKFF.

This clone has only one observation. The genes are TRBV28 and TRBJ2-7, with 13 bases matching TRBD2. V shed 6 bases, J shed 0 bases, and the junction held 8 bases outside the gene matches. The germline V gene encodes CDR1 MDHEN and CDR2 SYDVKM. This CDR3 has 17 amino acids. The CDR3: CASSSLAGGPGSYEQYF. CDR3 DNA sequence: TGTGCCAGCAGCTCACTAGCGGGAGGGCCCGGCTCCTACGAGCAGTACTTC.

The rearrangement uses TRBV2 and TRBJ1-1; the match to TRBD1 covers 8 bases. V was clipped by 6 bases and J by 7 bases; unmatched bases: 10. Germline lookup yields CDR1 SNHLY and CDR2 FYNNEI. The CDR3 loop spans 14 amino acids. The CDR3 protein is CASRIQTGVGEAFF. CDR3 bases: TGTGCCAGCAGAATACAGACAGGGGTTGGTGAAGCTTTCTTT.

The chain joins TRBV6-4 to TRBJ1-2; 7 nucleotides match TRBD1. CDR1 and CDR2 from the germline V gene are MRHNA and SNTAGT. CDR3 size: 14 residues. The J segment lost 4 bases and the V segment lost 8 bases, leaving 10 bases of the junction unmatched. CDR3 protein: CASFPGQSGYGYTF. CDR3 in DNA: TGTGCCAGCTTTCCGGGACAGTCGGGCTATGGCTACACCTTC.

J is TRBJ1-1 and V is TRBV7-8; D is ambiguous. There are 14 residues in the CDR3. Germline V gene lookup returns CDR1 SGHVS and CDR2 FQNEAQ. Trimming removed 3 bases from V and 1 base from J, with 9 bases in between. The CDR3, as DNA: TGTGCCAGCAGCTTCAAAGCGCAGAACACTGAAGCTTTCTTT. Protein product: CASSFKAQNTEAFF.

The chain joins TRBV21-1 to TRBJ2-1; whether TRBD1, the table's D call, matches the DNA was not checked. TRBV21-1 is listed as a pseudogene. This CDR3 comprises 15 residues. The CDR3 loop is CASSNPRTMVNEQFF. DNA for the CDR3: TGTGCCAGCAGCAACCCCCGGACAATGGTTAATGAGCAGTTCTTC.

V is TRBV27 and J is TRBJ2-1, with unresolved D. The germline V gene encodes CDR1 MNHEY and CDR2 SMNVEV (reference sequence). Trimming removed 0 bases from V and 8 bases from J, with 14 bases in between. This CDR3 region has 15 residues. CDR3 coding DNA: TGTGCCAGCAGTTTATCGGTCACGGTTGCGTATGAGCAGTTCTTC. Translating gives CASSLSVTVAYEQFF.

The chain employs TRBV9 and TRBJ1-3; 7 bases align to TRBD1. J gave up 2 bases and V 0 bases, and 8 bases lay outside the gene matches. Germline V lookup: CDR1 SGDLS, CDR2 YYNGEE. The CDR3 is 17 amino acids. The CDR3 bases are TGTGCCAGCAGCGTAGCCGGAACAGGGGAAACTGGAAACACCATATATTTT. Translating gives CASSVAGTGETGNTIYF.

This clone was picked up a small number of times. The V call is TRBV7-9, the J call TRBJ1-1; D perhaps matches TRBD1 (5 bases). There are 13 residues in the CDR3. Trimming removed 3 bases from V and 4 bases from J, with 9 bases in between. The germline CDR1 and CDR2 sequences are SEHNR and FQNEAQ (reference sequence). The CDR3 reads CASSFGGGTEAFF. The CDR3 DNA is TGTGCCAGCAGCTTCGGGGGAGGCACTGAAGCTTTCTTT.

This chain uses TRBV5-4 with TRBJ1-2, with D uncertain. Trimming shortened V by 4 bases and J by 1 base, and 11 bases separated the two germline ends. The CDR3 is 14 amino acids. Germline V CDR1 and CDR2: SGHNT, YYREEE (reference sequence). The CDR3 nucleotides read TGTGCCAGCAGCCTCGTGGAGGGTAACTATGGCTACACCTTC. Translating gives CASSLVEGNYGYTF.

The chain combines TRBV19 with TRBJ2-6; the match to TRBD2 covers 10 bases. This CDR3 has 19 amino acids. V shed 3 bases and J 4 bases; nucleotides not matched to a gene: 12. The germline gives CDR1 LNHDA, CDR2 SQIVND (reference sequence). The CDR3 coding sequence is TGTGCCAGTAGTATTGCTAGCGGGAGTCCTTCTCTGGGGGCCAACGTCCTGACTTTC. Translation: CASSIASGSPSLGANVLTF.

Written as DNA, the CDR3 is TGTGCCAGCTCACCACTGTTCTGGCAGGGCTGGACTGAAGCTTTCTTT. Its protein is CASSPLFWQGWTEAFF. The rearrangement uses TRBV18 and TRBJ1-1, with D tentatively TRBD1 (5 bases). The CDR3 runs to 16 residues. The germline CDR1 and CDR2 sequences are KGHSH and LQKENI. The V gene lost 1 base and the J gene lost 5 bases, with 17 bases spanning the gap.

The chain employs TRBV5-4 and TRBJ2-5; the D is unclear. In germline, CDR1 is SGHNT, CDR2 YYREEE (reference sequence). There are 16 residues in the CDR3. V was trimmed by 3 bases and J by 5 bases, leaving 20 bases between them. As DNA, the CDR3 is TGTGCCAGCAGCTCCCCCGCGGCGGTCTCAAGGGAGACCCAGTACTTC. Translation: CASSSPAAVSRETQYF.

The CDR3 nucleotides are TGTGCCAGCAGCCTTTCAGACAGGGGATTTGGCATTCAGTACTTC. Amino acid sequence: CASSLSDRGFGIQYF. The chain has TRBV9 and TRBJ2-4; 8 nucleotides match TRBD1. Trimming at V came to 4 bases and at J to 9 bases, leaving 12 bases not matched to a gene. The germline V gene has CDR1 SGDLS and CDR2 YYNGEE. The length of the CDR3 is 15 residues. Supplemented by reference TRBV9 and TRBJ2-4, the full variable domain reads DSGVTQTPKHLITATGQRVTLRCSPRSGDLSVYWYQQSLDQGLQFLIQYYNGEERAKGNILERFSAQQFPDLHSELNLSSLELGDSALYFCASSLSDRGFGIQYFGAGTRLSVL.

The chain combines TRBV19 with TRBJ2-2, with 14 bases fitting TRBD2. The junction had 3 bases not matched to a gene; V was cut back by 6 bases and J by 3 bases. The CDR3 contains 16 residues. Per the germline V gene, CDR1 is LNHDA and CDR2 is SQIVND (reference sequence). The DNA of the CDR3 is TGTGCCAGTAGGAAGGGACTAGCGGGAGACACCGGGGAGCTGTTTTTT. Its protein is CASRKGLAGDTGELFF.

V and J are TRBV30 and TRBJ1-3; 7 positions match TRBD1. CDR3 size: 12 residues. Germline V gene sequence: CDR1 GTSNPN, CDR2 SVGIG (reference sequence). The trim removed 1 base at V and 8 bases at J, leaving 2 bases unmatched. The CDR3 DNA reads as TGTGCCTGGAGTGATCAGGGGGACACCATATATTTT. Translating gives CAWSDQGDTIYF.

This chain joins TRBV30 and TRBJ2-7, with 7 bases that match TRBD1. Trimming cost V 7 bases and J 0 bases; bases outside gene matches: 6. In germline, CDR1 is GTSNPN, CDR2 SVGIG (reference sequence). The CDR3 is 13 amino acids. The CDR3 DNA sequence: TGTGCCTCCGACAGGGAAGGCTCCTACGAGCAGTACTTC. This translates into CASDREGSYEQYF. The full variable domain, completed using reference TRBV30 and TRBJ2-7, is SQTIHQWPATLVQPVGSPLSLECTVEGTSNPNLYWYRQAAGRGLQLLFYSVGIGQISSEVPQNLSASRPQDRQFILSSKKLLLSDSGFYLCASDREGSYEQYFGPGTRLTVT.

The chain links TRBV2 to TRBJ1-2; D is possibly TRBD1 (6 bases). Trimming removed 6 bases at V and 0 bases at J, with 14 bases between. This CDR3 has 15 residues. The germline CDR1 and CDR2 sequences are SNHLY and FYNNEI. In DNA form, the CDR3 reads TGTGCCAGCAGCCGCAGGGGACCGTCTAACTATGGCTACACCTTC. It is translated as CASSRRGPSNYGYTF.

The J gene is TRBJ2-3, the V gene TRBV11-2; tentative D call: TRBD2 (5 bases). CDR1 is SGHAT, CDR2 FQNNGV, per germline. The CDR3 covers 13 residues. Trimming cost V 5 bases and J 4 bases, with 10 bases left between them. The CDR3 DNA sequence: TGTGCCAGCAGCCTGCCCGGGGCAGATACGCAGTATTTT. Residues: CASSLPGADTQYF.

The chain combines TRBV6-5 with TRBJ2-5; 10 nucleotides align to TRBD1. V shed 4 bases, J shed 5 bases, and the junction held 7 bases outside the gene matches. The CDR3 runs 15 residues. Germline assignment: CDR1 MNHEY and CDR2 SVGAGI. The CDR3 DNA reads TGTGCCAGCAGTTCCGGGACAGGGGCAGTGGAGACCCAGTACTTC. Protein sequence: CASSSGTGAVETQYF.

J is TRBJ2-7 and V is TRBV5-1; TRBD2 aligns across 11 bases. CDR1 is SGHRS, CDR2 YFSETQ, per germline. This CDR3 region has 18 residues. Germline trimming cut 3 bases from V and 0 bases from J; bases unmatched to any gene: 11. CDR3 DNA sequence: TGCGCCAGCAGCTCATTGACGGCTAGCGGGAGGATCTCCTACGAGCAGTACTTC. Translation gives CASSSLTASGRISYEQYF. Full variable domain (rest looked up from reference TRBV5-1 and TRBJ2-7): KAGVTQTPRYLIKTRGQQVTLSCSPISGHRSVSWYQQTPGQGLQFLFEYFSETQRNKGNFPGRFSGRQFSNSRSEMNVSTLELGDSALYLCASSSLTASGRISYEQYFGPGTRLTVT.

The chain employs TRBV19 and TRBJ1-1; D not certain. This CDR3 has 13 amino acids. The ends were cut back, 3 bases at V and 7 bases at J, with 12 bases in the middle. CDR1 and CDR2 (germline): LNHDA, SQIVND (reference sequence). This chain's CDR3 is CASSIDPSSEAFF. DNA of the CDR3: TGTGCCAGTAGTATTGATCCCTCCAGTGAAGCTTTCTTT.

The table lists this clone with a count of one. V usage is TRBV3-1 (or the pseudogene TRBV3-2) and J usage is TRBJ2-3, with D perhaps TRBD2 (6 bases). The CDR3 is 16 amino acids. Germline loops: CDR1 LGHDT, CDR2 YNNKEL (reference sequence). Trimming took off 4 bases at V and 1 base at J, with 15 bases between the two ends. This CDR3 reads CASSLGPRLGTDTQYF. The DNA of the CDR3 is TGTGCCAGCAGCCTAGGGCCTAGACTAGGCACAGATACGCAGTATTTT.

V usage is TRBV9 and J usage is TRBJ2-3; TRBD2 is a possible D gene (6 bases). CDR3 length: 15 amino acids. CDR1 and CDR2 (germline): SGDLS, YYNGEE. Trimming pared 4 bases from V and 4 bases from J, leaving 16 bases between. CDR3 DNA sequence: TGTGCCAGCAGCCCTAGCCCGCGGGAAGCAGATACGCAGTATTTT. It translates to CASSPSPREADTQYF.

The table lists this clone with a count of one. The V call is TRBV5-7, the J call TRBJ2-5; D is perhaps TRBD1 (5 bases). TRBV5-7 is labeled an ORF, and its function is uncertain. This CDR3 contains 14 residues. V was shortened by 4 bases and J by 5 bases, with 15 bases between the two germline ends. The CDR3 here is CASSLGLGAETQYF. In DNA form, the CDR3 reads TGTGCCAGCAGCCTCGGGCTAGGGGCGGAGACCCAGTACTTC.

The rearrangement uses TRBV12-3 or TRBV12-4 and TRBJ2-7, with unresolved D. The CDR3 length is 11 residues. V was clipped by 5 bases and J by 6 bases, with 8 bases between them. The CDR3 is CASSGLAEQYF. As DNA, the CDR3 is TGTGCCAGCAGTGGTTTGGCCGAGCAGTACTTC.

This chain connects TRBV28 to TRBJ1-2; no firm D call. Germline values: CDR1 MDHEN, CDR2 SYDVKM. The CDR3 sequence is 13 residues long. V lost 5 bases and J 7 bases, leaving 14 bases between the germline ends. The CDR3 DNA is TGTGCCAGCAGTCGATTTGCTCGGGGTGGCTACACCTTC. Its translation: CASSRFARGGYTF.